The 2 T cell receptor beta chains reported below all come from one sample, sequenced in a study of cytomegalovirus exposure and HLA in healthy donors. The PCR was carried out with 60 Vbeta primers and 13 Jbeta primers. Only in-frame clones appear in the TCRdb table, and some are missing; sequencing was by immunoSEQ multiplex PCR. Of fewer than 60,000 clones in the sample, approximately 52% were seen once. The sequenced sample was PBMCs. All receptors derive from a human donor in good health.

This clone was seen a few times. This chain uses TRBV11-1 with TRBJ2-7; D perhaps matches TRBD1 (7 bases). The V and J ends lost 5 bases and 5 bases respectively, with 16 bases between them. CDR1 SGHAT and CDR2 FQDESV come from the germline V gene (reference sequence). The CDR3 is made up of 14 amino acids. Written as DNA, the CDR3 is TGTGCCAGCAGCAGGGGGCGGGGTCTCCACGAGCAGTACTTC. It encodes CASSRGRGLHEQYF.

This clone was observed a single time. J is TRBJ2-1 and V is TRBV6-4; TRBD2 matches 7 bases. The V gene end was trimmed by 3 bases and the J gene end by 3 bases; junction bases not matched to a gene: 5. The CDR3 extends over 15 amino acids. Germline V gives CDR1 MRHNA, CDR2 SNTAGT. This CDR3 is CASSEELADYNEQFF. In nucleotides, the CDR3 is TGTGCCAGCAGTGAGGAGCTAGCGGACTACAATGAGCAGTTCTTC.